This entry lists 12 T cell receptor beta chains sequenced from one sample in a study of T cells expressing NK-cell markers. TCRdb re-called the 5' RACE reads, yielding one record per CDR3 amino acid sequence without DNA. The table for this sample gives hundreds of thousands of distinct CDR3 sequences. Sequenced material: blood T cells: a sorted CD56 or NKG2C T cell subset, CD4+ or CD8+ T cells, or bulk PBMC T cells (not recorded which). The receptors were sampled from a woman aged 18 to 69 in good health.

The chain joins TRBV5-4 to TRBJ2-3; TCRdb's D gene call, TRBD1, goes unchecked for lack of DNA. This CDR3 region has 13 residues. CDR1 is SGHNT and CDR2 is YYREEE in the germline V gene (reference sequence). The CDR3 protein is CASSSPNPDTQYF. Full variable domain (remainder filled in from reference TRBV5-4 and TRBJ2-3): ETGVTQSPTHLIKTRGQQVTLRCSSQSGHNTVSWYQQALGQGPQFIFQYYREEENGRGNFPPRFSGLQFPNYSSELNVNALELDDSALYLCASSSPNPDTQYFGPGTRLTVL.

The chain combines TRBV20-1 with TRBJ2-1; TCRdb's D gene call, TRBD2, goes unchecked for lack of DNA. The CDR3 consists of 16 residues. The germline CDR1 and CDR2 sequences are DFQATT and SNEGSKA (reference sequence). The CDR3 protein is CSPRFHTSGLYNEQFF.

The J gene is TRBJ1-1, the V gene TRBV29-1. This CDR3 is 11 amino acids long. Per the germline V gene, CDR1 is SQVTM and CDR2 is ANQGSEA. The CDR3 spells CSVEGGHYVFF. Complete variable domain (other parts from reference TRBV29-1 and TRBJ1-1): SAVISQKPSRDICQRGTSLTIQCQVDSQVTMMFWYRQQPGQSLTLIATANQGSEATYESGFVIDKFPISRPNLTFSTLTVSNMSPEDSSIYLCSVEGGHYVFFGQGTRLTVV.

The V and J genes are TRBV3-1 and TRBJ1-6. CDR1 is LGHDT, CDR2 YNNKEL, per germline (reference sequence). The CDR3 runs to 12 residues. CDR3 region: CASSPSREPLHF.

The chain combines TRBV7-2 with TRBJ2-2; TCRdb names TRBD2, which stays unverified in the absence of DNA. The germline V gene encodes CDR1 SGHTA and CDR2 FQGNSA. The CDR3 loop spans 17 amino acids. CDR3 protein: CASSPRTSGGPTGELFF.

The gene calls are TRBV7-9 and TRBJ1-1; the D gene TCRdb calls, TRBD1, cannot be checked with no DNA. Germline CDR1 SEHNR, CDR2 FQNEAQ (reference sequence). The CDR3 length is 14 residues. The CDR3 loop is CASSLDRAADEAFF. The full variable domain, with the rest looked up from reference TRBV7-9 and TRBJ1-1, is DTGVSQNPRHKITKRGQNVTFRCDPISEHNRLYWYRQTLGQGPEFLTYFQNEAQLEKSRLLSDRFSAERPKGSFSTLEIQRTEQGDSAMYLCASSLDRAADEAFFGQGTRLTVV.

The J gene is TRBJ2-4, the V gene TRBV7-2. Germline-derived CDR1 and CDR2 are SGHTA and FQGNSA. CDR3 size: 17 residues. CDR3 residues: CASSLASMGLAKNIQYF.

The chain joins TRBV5-1 to TRBJ2-1; TCRdb calls TRBD2, which cannot be checked without DNA. The CDR3 is made up of 16 amino acids. The germline CDR1 and CDR2 sequences are SGHRS and YFSETQ. The CDR3 sequence is CASSFIRLAGEDEQFF.

The chain joins TRBV12-3 or TRBV12-4 to TRBJ1-2. The CDR3 loop spans 11 amino acids. CDR3 sequence reads: CASSTAEGYGF.

V usage is TRBV25-1 and J usage is TRBJ2-7. The CDR3 spans 12 residues. Per germline, CDR1 MGHDK and CDR2 SYGVNS. CDR3 amino acids: CASSKAGYEQYF.

The chain is built from TRBV29-1 and TRBJ1-1; TCRdb reports TRBD1, a call that lacks DNA to check it against. The CDR3 length is 13 residues. CDR1 is SQVTM and CDR2 is ANQGSEA in the germline V gene. The CDR3 loop is CSAPSTDQGEAFF.

The chain uses TRBV7-2 and TRBJ2-2. Germline V gene sequence: CDR1 SGHTA, CDR2 FQGNSA. The CDR3 runs to 17 residues. CDR3 in amino acids: CASSFLRVVGNTGELFF.